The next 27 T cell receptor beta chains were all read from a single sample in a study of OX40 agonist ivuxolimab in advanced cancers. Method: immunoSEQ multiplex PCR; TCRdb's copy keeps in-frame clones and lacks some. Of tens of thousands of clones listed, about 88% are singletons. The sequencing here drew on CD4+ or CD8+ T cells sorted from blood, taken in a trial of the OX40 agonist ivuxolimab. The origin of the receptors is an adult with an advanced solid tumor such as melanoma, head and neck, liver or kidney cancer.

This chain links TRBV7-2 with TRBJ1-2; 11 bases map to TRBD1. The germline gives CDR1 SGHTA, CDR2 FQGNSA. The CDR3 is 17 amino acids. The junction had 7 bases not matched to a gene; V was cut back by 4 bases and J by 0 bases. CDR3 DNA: TGTGCCAGCAGCTCAGGACAGGGGGCATCATCTAACTATGGCTACACCTTC. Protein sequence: CASSSGQGASSNYGYTF.

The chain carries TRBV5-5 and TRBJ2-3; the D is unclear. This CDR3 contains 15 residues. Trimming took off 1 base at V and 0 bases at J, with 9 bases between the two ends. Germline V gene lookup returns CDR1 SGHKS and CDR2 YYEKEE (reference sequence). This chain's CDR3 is CASSLRVASTDTQYF. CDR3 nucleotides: TGTGCCAGCAGCTTGAGGGTAGCTAGCACAGATACGCAGTATTTT.

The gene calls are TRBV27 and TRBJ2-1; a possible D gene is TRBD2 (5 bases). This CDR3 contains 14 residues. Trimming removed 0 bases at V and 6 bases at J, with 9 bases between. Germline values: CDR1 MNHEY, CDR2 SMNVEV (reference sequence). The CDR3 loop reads CASSLSLAPNEQFF. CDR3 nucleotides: TGTGCCAGCAGTTTATCTCTAGCTCCCAATGAGCAGTTCTTC.

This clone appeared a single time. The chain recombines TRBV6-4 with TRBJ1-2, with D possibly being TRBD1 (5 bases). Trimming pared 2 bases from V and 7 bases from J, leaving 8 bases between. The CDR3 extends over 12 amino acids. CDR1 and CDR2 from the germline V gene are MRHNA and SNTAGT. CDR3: CASSDTGTGYTF. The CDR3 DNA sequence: TGTGCCAGCAGTGACACTGGGACTGGCTACACCTTC.

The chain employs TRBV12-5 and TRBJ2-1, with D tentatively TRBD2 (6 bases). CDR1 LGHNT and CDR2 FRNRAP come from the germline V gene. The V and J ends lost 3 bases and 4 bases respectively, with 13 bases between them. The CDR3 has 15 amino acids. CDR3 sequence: CASGLGRDPYNEQFF. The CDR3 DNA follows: TGTGCTAGTGGTTTAGGGCGGGATCCGTACAATGAGCAGTTCTTC.

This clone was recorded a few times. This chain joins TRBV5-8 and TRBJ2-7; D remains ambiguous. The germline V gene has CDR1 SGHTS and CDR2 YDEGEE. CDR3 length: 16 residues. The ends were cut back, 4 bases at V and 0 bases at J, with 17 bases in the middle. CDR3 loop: CASSPLNRRNSYEQYF. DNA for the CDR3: TGTGCCAGCAGCCCCTTGAATCGAAGGAACTCCTACGAGCAGTACTTC.

The CDR3 loop is CASSLVLTDTQYF. CDR3 sequence (DNA): TGTGCCAGCAGCTTAGTCCTCACAGATACGCAGTATTTT. The rearrangement links TRBV7-6 to TRBJ2-3; D is unresolved. The CDR3 covers 13 residues. Between the trimmed V and J ends, which lost 1 base and 2 bases, there was a span of 4 bases. Germline lookup yields CDR1 SGHVS and CDR2 FNYEAQ.

For the CDR3, the DNA is TGCGCCAGCAGCCCCGTTGGAGAACCCCATGGCTACACCTTC. This sequence encodes CASSPVGEPHGYTF. The rearrangement joins TRBV5-1 to TRBJ1-2; D remains ambiguous. The germline V and J ends were trimmed by 4 bases and 6 bases, with 16 bases remaining between them. CDR1 is SGHRS and CDR2 is YFSETQ in the germline V gene. The CDR3 is made up of 14 amino acids.

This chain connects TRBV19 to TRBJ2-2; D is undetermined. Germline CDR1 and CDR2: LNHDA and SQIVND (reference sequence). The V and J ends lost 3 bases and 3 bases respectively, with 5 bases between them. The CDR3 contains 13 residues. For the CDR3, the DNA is TGTGCCAGTAGTATGGGGTACACCGGGGAGCTGTTTTTT. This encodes CASSMGYTGELFF.

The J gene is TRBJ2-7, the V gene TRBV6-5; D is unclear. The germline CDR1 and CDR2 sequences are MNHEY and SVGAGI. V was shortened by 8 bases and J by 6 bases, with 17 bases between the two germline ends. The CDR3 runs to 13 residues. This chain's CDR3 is CASLPCLGCEQYF. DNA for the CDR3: TGTGCCAGCTTACCGTGCCTAGGGTGCGAGCAGTACTTC.

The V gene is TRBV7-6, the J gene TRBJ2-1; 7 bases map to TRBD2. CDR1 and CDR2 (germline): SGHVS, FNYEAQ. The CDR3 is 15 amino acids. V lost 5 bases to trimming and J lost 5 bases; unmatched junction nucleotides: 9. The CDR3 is CASSPRGGSDNEQFF. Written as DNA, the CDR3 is TGTGCCAGCAGCCCAAGGGGCGGGAGCGACAATGAGCAGTTCTTC.

The CDR3 reads CASSSPPGQGNSYNEQFF. CDR3 DNA sequence: TGTGCCAGCAGCTCCCCGCCCGGACAGGGTAATTCCTACAATGAGCAGTTCTTC. The chain combines TRBV7-9 with TRBJ2-1; 8 positions match TRBD1. This CDR3 contains 18 residues. V gave up 4 bases and J gave up 1 base; unmatched junction bases: 12. Germline loops: CDR1 SEHNR, CDR2 FQNEAQ (reference sequence). The variable domain in full, completed from reference TRBV7-9 and TRBJ2-1, reads DTGVSQNPRHKITKRGQNVTFRCDPISEHNRLYWYRQTLGQGPEFLTYFQNEAQLEKSRLLSDRFSAERPKGSFSTLEIQRTEQGDSAMYLCASSSPPGQGNSYNEQFFGPGTRLTVL.

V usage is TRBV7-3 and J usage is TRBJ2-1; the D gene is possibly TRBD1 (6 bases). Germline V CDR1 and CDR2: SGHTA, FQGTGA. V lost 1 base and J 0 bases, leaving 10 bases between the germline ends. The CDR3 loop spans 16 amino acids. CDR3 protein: CASSLKGQTSYNEQFF. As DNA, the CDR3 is TGTGCCAGCAGCTTAAAGGGACAAACCTCCTACAATGAGCAGTTCTTC.

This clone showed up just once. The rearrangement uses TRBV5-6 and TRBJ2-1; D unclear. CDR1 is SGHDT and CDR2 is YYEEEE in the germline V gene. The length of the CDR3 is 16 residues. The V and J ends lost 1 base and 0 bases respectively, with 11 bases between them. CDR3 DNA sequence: TGTGCCAGCAGCTTGAAAGGGCCGGGCTCCTACAATGAGCAGTTCTTC. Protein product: CASSLKGPGSYNEQFF.

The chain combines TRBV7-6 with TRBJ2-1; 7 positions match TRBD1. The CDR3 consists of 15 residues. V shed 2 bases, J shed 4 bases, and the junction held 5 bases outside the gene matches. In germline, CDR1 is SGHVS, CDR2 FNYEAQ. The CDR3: CASSLSGGQYNEQFF. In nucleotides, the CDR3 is TGTGCCAGCAGCTTAAGTGGGGGACAGTACAATGAGCAGTTCTTC.

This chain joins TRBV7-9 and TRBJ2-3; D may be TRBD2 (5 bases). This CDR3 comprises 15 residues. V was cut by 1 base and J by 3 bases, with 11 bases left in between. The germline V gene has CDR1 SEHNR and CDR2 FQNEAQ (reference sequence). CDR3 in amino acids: CASSLVEEATDTQYF. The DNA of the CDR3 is TGTGCCAGCAGCTTAGTTGAGGAGGCAACAGATACGCAGTATTTT. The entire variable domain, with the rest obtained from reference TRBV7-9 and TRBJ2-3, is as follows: DTGVSQNPRHKITKRGQNVTFRCDPISEHNRLYWYRQTLGQGPEFLTYFQNEAQLEKSRLLSDRFSAERPKGSFSTLEIQRTEQGDSAMYLCASSLVEEATDTQYFGPGTRLTVL.

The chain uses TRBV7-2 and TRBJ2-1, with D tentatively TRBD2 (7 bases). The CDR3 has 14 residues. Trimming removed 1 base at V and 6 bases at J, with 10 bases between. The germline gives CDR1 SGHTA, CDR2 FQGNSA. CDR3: CASSLGGGPNEQFF. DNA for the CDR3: TGTGCCAGCAGCTTAGGGGGGGGGCCCAATGAGCAGTTCTTC.

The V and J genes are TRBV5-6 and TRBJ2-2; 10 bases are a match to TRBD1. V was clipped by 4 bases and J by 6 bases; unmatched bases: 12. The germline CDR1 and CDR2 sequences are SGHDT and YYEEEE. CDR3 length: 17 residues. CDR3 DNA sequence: TGTGCCAGCAGCCTTCGACAGGGGGCAATGCGAGCCGGGGAGCTGTTTTTT. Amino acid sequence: CASSLRQGAMRAGELFF.

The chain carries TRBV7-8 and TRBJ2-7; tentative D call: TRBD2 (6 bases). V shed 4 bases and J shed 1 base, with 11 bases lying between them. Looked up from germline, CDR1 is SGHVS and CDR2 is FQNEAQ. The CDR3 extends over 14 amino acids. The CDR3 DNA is TGTGCCAGCAGCTCGCGGAGGGTTTCCTACGAGCAGTACTTC. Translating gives CASSSRRVSYEQYF. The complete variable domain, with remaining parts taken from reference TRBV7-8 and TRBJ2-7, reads GAGVSQSPRYKVAKRGQDVALRCDPISGHVSLFWYQQALGQGPEFLTYFQNEAQLDKSGLPSDRFFAERPEGSVSTLKIQRTQQEDSAVYLCASSSRRVSYEQYFGPGTRLTVT.

The CDR3 region has the DNA TGTGCCAGCAGCCTACTACGGGCTAGCGGACAAGAGACCCAGTACTTC. Its protein product is CASSLLRASGQETQYF. V usage is TRBV7-2 and J usage is TRBJ2-5, with 7 nucleotides matching TRBD2. The V segment lost 5 bases and the J segment 2 bases; nucleotides outside the gene matches: 11. This CDR3 region has 16 residues. Germline lookup yields CDR1 SGHTA and CDR2 FQGNSA.

The CDR3: CASSLDPWGGNQPQHF. CDR3 nucleotides: TGTGCCAGCAGCTTAGACCCATGGGGAGGCAATCAGCCCCAGCATTTT. The rearrangement joins TRBV7-2 to TRBJ1-5; no reliable D call. CDR3 size: 16 residues. V was clipped by 1 base and J by 2 bases, with 12 bases between them. CDR1 is SGHTA and CDR2 is FQGNSA in the germline V gene.

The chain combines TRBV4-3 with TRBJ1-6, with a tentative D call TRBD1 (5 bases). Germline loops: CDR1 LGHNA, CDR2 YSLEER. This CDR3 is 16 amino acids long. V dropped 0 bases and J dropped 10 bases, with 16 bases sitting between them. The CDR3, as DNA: TGCGCCAGCAGCCAAGATCCCCAGGGTGGCTTCTCACCCCTCCACTTT. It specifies CASSQDPQGGFSPLHF.

Written as DNA, the CDR3 is TGCGCCAGCAGCCTAAGGGGACTGGAGACCCAGTACTTC. Translating gives CASSLRGLETQYF. V is TRBV5-1 and J is TRBJ2-5, with D maybe TRBD2 (6 bases). This CDR3 contains 13 residues. V lost 4 bases, J lost 5 bases, and 12 bases lay in between. Germline loops: CDR1 SGHRS, CDR2 YFSETQ.

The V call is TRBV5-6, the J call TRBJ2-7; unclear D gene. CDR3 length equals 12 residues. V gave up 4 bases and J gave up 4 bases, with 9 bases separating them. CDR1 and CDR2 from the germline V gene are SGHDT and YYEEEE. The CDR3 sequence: CASSVSTYEQYF. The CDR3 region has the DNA TGTGCCAGCAGCGTTTCCACGTACGAGCAGTACTTC.

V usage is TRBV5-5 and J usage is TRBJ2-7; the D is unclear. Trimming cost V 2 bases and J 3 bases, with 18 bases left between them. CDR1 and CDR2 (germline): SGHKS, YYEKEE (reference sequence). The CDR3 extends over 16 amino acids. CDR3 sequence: CASSFRAPEKLYEQYF. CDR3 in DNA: TGTGCCAGCAGCTTCCGGGCCCCGGAAAAACTCTACGAGCAGTACTTC.

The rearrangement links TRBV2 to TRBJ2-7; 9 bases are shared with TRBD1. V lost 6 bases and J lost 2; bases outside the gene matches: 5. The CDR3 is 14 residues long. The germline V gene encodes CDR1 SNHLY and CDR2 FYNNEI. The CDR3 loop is CASRPGQGPYEQYF. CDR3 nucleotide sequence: TGTGCCAGCAGGCCGGGACAGGGCCCCTACGAGCAGTACTTC.

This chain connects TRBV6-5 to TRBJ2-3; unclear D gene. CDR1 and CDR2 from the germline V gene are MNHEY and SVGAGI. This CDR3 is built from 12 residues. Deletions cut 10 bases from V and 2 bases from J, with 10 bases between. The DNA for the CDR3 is TGTGCCACCGTGAGTCCCACAGATACGCAGTATTTT. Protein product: CATVSPTDTQYF.